The rows below give T cell receptor beta chains drawn from one sample of a study of blood T cell repertoires in COVID-19. Clones were read by immunoSEQ multiplex PCR, and TCRdb kept only the in-frame ones, dropping some. The table records approximately 180,000 clones, approximately 82% of them present only once. Sequencing was performed on PBMCs or T cells enriched from blood (not recorded which). The receptor set was obtained from a man between 45 and 60 years old who had recovered from COVID-19. CDR3s include the opening cysteine and the closing phenylalanine or tryptophan. A D gene is named only where the DNA matches it firmly. Clone size is given for some rows only: seen once, a few or many times, or a class if the clone is expanded.

CDR3 DNA | CDR3 protein | J gene | V gene | clone size | D gene
TGTGCCAGCAGTTACCGCGGACAGGGTAATCAGCCCCAGCATTTT | CASSYRGQGNQPQHF | TRBJ1-5 | TRBV6-5 | once | TRBD1
TGTGCCAGCAGTGCGCCCCTACTAGCTAGCACGCAGTATTTT | CASSAPLLASTQYF | TRBJ2-3 | TRBV6-6 | . | .
TGTGCCTGGACGGCACAGGGGAATTCACCCCTCCACTTT | CAWTAQGNSPLHF | TRBJ1-6 | TRBV30 | . | TRBD1
TGCGCCAGCAGCTTACTGGGACAGAATAATTCACCCCTCCACTTT | CASSLLGQNNSPLHF | TRBJ1-6 | TRBV5-1 | . | TRBD1
TGTGCCAGCTCCTCAGTCCCAAACTATGGCTACACCTTC | CASSSVPNYGYTF | TRBJ1-2 | TRBV5-6 | once | .
TGTGCCAGCAGGGGACAGGCGGGTCTGCCCCAGCATTTT | CASRGQAGLPQHF | TRBJ1-5 | TRBV6-5 | . | TRBD1
TGTGCCATCAGTGACTCAGGACAGGGATTAGGCTACGAGCAGTACTTC | CAISDSGQGLGYEQYF | TRBJ2-7 | TRBV10-3 | . | TRBD1
TGTGCCAGCAGCTTGGGGCTGGGAGGAGGGGACTACGAGCAGTACTTC | CASSLGLGGGDYEQYF | TRBJ2-7 | TRBV5-5 | . | .
TGCGCCAGCAGCTTGCTGGGACTAGCGGGGGGAAGCCAGTTCTTC | CASSLLGLAGGSQFF | TRBJ2-1 | TRBV5-1 | . | TRBD2
TGTGCCACCAGGGCAGGGGGCGGTGAGACCCAGTACTTC | CATRAGGGETQYF | TRBJ2-5 | TRBV24-1 | . | TRBD1
TGTGCCAGCAGTTCCCTATCAGGGAACTCCTACGAGCAGTACTTC | CASSSLSGNSYEQYF | TRBJ2-7 | TRBV6-2/TRBV6-3 | . | .
TGTGCCAGCAGCTTGATTCCCGGGACAGGGATTTCCTACGAGCAGTACTTC | CASSLIPGTGISYEQYF | TRBJ2-7 | TRBV5-5 | . | TRBD1
TGTGCCATCAGTGAAAGGGGTAGGGACACTGAAGCTTTCTTT | CAISERGRDTEAFF | TRBJ1-1 | TRBV10-3 | . | .
TGTGCCAGCAGTGAAGGGGTCGAGGAGAATTCACCCCTCCACTTT | CASSEGVEENSPLHF | TRBJ1-6 | TRBV6-1 | few | .
TGTGCCAGCAATACAGGGTGGGGAACTAACACTGAAGCTTTCTTT | CASNTGWGTNTEAFF | TRBJ1-1 | TRBV2 | few | .
TGTGCCAGTAGTATCTCCCTCCGGGACAGAATCCTCTACGAGCAGTACTTC | CASSISLRDRILYEQYF | TRBJ2-7 | TRBV19 | . | TRBD1
TGTGCCAGCAGGGAAGGGGAGTTCTCTGGAAACACCATATATTTT | CASREGEFSGNTIYF | TRBJ1-3 | TRBV6-1 | many | .
TGTGCCAGCATCACGGGCGGGGTAGGGGCCAACGTCCTGACTTTC | CASITGGVGANVLTF | TRBJ2-6 | TRBV6-5 | . | .
TGTGCCAGCAGCAAACGGGGGGACCTTGGGGCTTTCTTT | CASSKRGDLGAFF | TRBJ1-1 | TRBV21-1 | . | .
TGTGCCAGCAGTGAAAGGGCAGGGGCCTACGAGCAGTACTTC | CASSERAGAYEQYF | TRBJ2-7 | TRBV6-1 | . | .
TGTGCCAGCAGCTTGGCCGCCCCGGCAGGGGGTATCCATGAGCAGTTCTTC | CASSLAAPAGGIHEQFF | TRBJ2-1 | TRBV5-4 | . | TRBD1
TGTGCCAGTAGTACGACAGGGGGCTATAATTCACCCCTCCACTTT | CASSTTGGYNSPLHF | TRBJ1-6 | TRBV19 | . | TRBD1
TGTGCCAGCAGTTACCGGGACAGGGGGCTGGGTGAGCAGTTCTTC | CASSYRDRGLGEQFF | TRBJ2-1 | TRBV6-5 | . | TRBD1
TGTGCCAGCTCACTCGGCTACGAGCAGTACTTC | CASSLGYEQYF | TRBJ2-7 | TRBV18 | . | .
TGTGCCAGCAGCACAGTAGGAGGCCTTGCTTTCTTT | CASSTVGGLAFF | TRBJ1-1 | TRBV27 | . | .
TGTGCCAGCAGCGACAGGCCCCACTATGGCTACACCTTC | CASSDRPHYGYTF | TRBJ1-2 | TRBV6-5 | . | .
TGTGCCAGTAAACTAGCGGGGGGGCCCGGGGAGCTGTTTTTT | CASKLAGGPGELFF | TRBJ2-2 | TRBV11-2 | . | TRBD2
TGTGCCAGCAGACCCCAGCGGGGGGTATACAATGAGCAGTTCTTC | CASRPQRGVYNEQFF | TRBJ2-1 | TRBV28 | once | TRBD2
TGTGCCAGCAGCTCACAGGGTTTGGAGAATTCACCCCTCCACTTT | CASSSQGLENSPLHF | TRBJ1-6 | TRBV3-1/TRBV3-2 | . | .
TGTGCCAGCAGCTTATGGCCAGGGGAAGACTATGGCTACACCTTC | CASSLWPGEDYGYTF | TRBJ1-2 | TRBV7-8 | . | .
TGTGCCAGCAGCCGCACAGGACAAAACACTGAAGCTTTCTTT | CASSRTGQNTEAFF | TRBJ1-1 | TRBV7-9 | . | .
TGCGCCAGCAGCTGGACAGGGGGCACCGGGGAGCTGTTTTTT | CASSWTGGTGELFF | TRBJ2-2 | TRBV5-1 | . | TRBD1
TGTGCCAGTACCCTGAGAGGGACAAAAGGTCAGCCCCAGCATTTT | CASTLRGTKGQPQHF | TRBJ1-5 | TRBV19 | few | .
TGTGCCTGGAGCCCCGGGACAGGGGGCGGCGAGACCCAGTACTTC | CAWSPGTGGGETQYF | TRBJ2-5 | TRBV30 | . | TRBD1
TGTGCCAGCAGTGACTCTGGAAGAGGTGAAGCTTTCTTT | CASSDSGRGEAFF | TRBJ1-1 | TRBV6-4 | . | .
TGTGCCTGGGGGGACGGGAGCTCCTATAATTCACCCCTCCACTTT | CAWGDGSSYNSPLHF | TRBJ1-6 | TRBV30 | . | .
TGTGCCAGCAGCCCTAGACAGGGGGCGAGGACTGAAGCTTTCTTT | CASSPRQGARTEAFF | TRBJ1-1 | TRBV3-1/TRBV3-2 | once | TRBD1
TGTGCCAGCAGCCGGGCTGGCGGGGGAGAGACCCAGTACTTC | CASSRAGGGETQYF | TRBJ2-5 | TRBV3-1/TRBV3-2 | . | TRBD2
TGCAGTGCTAGTGTGCAGGGCAAGAATGGCTACACCTTC | CSASVQGKNGYTF | TRBJ1-2 | TRBV20-1 | . | .
TGCGCCAGCAGCCAAGCAGGGCTATTCGACAATGAGCAGTTCTTC | CASSQAGLFDNEQFF | TRBJ2-1 | TRBV4-1 | . | .
TGCGCCAGCAGCTTGACAGGGGTCGGGGAAAAACTGTTTTTT | CASSLTGVGEKLFF | TRBJ1-4 | TRBV5-1 | . | TRBD1
TGTGCCAGCAGCCGCATCTCTCAGGGGTACAATTCACCCCTCCACTTT | CASSRISQGYNSPLHF | TRBJ1-6 | TRBV11-2 | . | .
TGTGCTAGCAGCGAACGGGGAAATGAAAAACTGTTTTTT | CASSERGNEKLFF | TRBJ1-4 | TRBV7-7 | . | .
TGCGCCAGCAGTACACCCCCCTCTCGGTATTTT | CASSTPPSRYF | TRBJ2-3 | TRBV10-2 | . | .
TGTGCCAGCAGTGAAGCTCGAGCGGGGGGGCCCGGGGAGCTGTTTTTT | CASSEARAGGPGELFF | TRBJ2-2 | TRBV2 | . | TRBD2
TGTGCCAGCAGCCAGGACAGGGGTTCCTACGAGCAGTACTTC | CASSQDRGSYEQYF | TRBJ2-7 | TRBV6-2/TRBV6-3 | . | TRBD1
TGTGCCAGCAGCCTACGGACAGGGGGAAGTACTGAAGCTTTCTTT | CASSLRTGGSTEAFF | TRBJ1-1 | TRBV11-2 | . | TRBD1
TGTGCCAGCAGCCACCGCCGGGGAACTAATGAAAAACTGTTTTTT | CASSHRRGTNEKLFF | TRBJ1-4 | TRBV3-1/TRBV3-2 | once | .
TGTGCCAGCAGCAGGGGGCGGGACTATGGCTACACCTTC | CASSRGRDYGYTF | TRBJ1-2 | TRBV7-2 | . | TRBD1
TGCGCCAGCAGCCAGGGACAGCGGACTGGAAACACCATATATTTT | CASSQGQRTGNTIYF | TRBJ1-3 | TRBV4-1 | . | TRBD1
TGCACCAGCAGCGAAAGGACAGGGGTGACTTGCGAGCAGTACTTC | CTSSERTGVTCEQYF | TRBJ2-7 | TRBV1 | few | .
TGTGCCAGCTCACCCACAGACAGGGGCAATCAGCCCCAGCATTTT | CASSPTDRGNQPQHF | TRBJ1-5 | TRBV18 | . | TRBD1
TGTGCCAGCAGCTTGGAGGGACAGGGGAACGGGGAGCTGTTTTTT | CASSLEGQGNGELFF | TRBJ2-2 | TRBV5-4 | . | TRBD1
TGTGCCTGGAGTCGCCTTGGAGGACAGCGCACAAGTAACTATGGCTACACCTTC | CAWSRLGGQRTSNYGYTF | TRBJ1-2 | TRBV30 | . | .
TGTGCCAGCAGTCGGGACAGGAGCAATCAGCCCCAGCATTTT | CASSRDRSNQPQHF | TRBJ1-5 | TRBV6-5 | . | TRBD1
TGTGCCAGCAGCGTAGGGGGTAGCGGGACCGGGGAGCAGTTCTTC | CASSVGGSGTGEQFF | TRBJ2-1 | TRBV9 | . | TRBD2